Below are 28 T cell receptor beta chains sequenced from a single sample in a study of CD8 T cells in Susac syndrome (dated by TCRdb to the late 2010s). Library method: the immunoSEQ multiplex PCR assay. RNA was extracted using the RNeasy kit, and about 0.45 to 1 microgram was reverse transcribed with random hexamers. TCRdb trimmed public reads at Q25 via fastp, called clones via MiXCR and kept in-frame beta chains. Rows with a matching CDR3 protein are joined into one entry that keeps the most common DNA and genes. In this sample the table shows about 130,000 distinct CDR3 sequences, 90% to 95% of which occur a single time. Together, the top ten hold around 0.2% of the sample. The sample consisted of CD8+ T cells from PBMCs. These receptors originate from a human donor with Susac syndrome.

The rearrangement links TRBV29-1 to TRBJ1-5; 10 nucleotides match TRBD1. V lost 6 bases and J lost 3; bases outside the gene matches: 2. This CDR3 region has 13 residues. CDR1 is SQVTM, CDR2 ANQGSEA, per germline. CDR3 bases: TGCAGCGTGGGGACAGGGGTCAATCAGCCCCAGCATTTT. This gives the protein CSVGTGVNQPQHF.

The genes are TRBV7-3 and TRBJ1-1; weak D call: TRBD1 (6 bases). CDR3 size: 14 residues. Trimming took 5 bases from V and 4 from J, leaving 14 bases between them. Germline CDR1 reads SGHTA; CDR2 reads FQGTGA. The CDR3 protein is CASSLQGLGTEAFF. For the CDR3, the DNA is TGTGCCAGCAGCCTCCAGGGGCTGGGCACTGAAGCTTTCTTT. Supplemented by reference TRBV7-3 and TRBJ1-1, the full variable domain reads GAGVSQTPSNKVTEKGKYVELRCDPISGHTALYWYRQSLGQGPEFLIYFQGTGAADDSGLPNDRFFAVRPEGSVSTLKIQRTERGDSAVYLCASSLQGLGTEAFFGQGTRLTVV.

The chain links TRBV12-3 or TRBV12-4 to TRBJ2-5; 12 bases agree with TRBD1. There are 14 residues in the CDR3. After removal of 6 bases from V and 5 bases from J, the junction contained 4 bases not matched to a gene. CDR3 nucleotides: TGTGCCAGCAGGGGGACAGGGGGCAGTGAGACCCAGTACTTC. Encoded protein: CASRGTGGSETQYF.

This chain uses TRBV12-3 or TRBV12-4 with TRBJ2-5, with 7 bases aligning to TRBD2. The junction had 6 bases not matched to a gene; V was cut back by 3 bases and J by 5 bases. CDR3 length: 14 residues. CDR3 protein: CASSLTGGEETQYF. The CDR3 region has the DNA TGTGCCAGCAGTTTGACGGGGGGTGAGGAGACCCAGTACTTC.

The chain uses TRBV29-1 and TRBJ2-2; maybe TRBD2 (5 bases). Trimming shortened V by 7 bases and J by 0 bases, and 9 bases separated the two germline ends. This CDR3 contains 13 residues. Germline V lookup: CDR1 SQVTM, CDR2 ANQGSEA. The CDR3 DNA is TGCAGCGGGAGGCAGACGAACACCGGGGAGCTGTTTTTT. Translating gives CSGRQTNTGELFF.

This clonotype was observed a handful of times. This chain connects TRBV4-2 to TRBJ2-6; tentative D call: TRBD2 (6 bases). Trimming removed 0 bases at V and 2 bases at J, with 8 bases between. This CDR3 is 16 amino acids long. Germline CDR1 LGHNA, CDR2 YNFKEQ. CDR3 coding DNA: TGTGCCAGCAGCCAAGAGCGGGGTACTGGGGCCAACGTCCTGACTTTC. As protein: CASSQERGTGANVLTF.

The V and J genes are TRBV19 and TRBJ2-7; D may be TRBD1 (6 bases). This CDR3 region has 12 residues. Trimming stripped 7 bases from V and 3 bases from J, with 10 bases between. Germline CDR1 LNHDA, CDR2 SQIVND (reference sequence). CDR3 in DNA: TGTGCCAGTAAGGGACACTTCTACGAGCAGTACTTC. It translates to CASKGHFYEQYF. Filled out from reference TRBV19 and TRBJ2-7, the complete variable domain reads DGGITQSPKYLFRKEGQNVTLSCEQNLNHDAMYWYRQDPGQGLRLIYYSQIVNDFQKGDIAEGYSVSREKKESFPLTVTSAQKNPTAFYLCASKGHFYEQYFGPGTRLTVT.

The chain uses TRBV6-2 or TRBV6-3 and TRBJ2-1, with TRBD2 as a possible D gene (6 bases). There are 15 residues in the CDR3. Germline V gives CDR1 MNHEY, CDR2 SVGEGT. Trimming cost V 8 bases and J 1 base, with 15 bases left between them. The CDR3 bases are TGTGCCAGCCAGGTGCCGGGAGCATCCTACAATGAGCAGTTCTTC. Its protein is CASQVPGASYNEQFF.

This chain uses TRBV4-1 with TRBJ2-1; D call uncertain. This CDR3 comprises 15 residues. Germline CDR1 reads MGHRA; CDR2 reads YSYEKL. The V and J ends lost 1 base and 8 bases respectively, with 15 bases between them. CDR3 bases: TGCGCCAGCAGCCAAGTTGAAGGCTGGCAGGATGAGCAGTTCTTC. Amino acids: CASSQVEGWQDEQFF.

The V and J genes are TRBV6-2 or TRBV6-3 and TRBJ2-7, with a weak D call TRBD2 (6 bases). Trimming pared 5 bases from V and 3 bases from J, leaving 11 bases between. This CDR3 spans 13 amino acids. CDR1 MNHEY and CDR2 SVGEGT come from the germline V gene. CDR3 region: CASSASRGYEQYF. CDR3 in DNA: TGTGCCAGCAGTGCCTCGCGGGGCTACGAGCAGTACTTC.

CDR3 sequence: CASRDGTGELFF. For the CDR3, the DNA is TGTGCCAGTAGGGACGGGACCGGGGAGCTGTTTTTT. The rearrangement joins TRBV19 to TRBJ2-2; no clear D gene. This CDR3 spans 12 amino acids. V was shortened by 6 bases and J by 5 bases, with 7 bases between the two germline ends. Germline CDR1 and CDR2: LNHDA and SQIVND (reference sequence).

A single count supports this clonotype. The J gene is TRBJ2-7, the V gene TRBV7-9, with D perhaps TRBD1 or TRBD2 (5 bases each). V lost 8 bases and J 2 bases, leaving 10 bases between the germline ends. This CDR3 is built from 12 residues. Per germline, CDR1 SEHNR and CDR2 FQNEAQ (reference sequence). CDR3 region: CASRDGAYEQYF. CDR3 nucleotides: TGTGCCAGCCGGGACGGAGCCTACGAGCAGTACTTC.

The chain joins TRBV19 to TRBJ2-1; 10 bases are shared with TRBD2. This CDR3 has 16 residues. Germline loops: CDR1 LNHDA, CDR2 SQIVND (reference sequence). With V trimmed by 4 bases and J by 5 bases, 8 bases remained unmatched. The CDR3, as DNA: TGTGCCAGTAGTACCACACTAGCGGGGATAGACAATGAGCAGTTCTTC. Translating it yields CASSTTLAGIDNEQFF.

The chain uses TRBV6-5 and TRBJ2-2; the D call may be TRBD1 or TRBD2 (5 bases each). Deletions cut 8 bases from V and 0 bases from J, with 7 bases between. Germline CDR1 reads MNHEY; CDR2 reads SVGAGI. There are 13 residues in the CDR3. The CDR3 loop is CASGGANTGELFF. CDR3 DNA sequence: TGTGCCAGCGGGGGAGCGAACACCGGGGAGCTGTTTTTT.

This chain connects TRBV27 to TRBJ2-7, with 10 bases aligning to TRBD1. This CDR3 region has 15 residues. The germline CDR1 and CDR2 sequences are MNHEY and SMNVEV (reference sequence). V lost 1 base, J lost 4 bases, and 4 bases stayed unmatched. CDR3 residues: CASSLWGDRGYEQYF. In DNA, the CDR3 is TGTGCCAGCAGTTTATGGGGGGACAGGGGTTACGAGCAGTACTTC.

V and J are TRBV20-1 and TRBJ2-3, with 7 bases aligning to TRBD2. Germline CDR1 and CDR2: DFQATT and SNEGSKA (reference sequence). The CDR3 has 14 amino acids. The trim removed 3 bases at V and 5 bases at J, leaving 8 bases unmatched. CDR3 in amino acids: CSASVGGIGDTQYF. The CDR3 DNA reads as TGCAGTGCTAGTGTGGGGGGGATTGGAGATACGCAGTATTTT.

In nucleotides, the CDR3 is TGTGCCAGCAGCTCAAGGGGACTAGCGGGAGGTGAAGAGACCCAGTACTTC. Translating it yields CASSSRGLAGGEETQYF. The rearrangement joins TRBV27 to TRBJ2-5; TRBD2 agrees at 15 bases. Germline CDR1 MNHEY, CDR2 SMNVEV (reference sequence). This CDR3 spans 17 amino acids. V gave up 6 bases and J gave up 3 bases; unmatched junction bases: 8.

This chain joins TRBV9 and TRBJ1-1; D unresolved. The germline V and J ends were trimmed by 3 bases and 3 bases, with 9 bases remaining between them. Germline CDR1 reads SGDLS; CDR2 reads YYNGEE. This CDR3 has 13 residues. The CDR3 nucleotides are TGTGCCAGCAGCGGGCAGCTCGACACTGAAGCTTTCTTT. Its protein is CASSGQLDTEAFF.

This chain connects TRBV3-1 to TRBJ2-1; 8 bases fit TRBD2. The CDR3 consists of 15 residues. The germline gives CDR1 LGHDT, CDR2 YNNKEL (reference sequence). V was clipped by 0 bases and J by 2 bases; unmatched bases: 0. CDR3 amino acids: CASSQEAGAYNEQFF. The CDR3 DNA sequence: TGTGCCAGCAGCCAAGAAGCGGGGGCCTACAATGAGCAGTTCTTC.

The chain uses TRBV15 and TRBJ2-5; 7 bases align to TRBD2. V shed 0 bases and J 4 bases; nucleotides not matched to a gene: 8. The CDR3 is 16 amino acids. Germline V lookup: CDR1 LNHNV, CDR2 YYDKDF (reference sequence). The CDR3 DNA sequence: TGTGCCACCAGCAGAGACTCGCGGGAGTGGGTAGAGACCCAGTACTTC. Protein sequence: CATSRDSREWVETQYF.

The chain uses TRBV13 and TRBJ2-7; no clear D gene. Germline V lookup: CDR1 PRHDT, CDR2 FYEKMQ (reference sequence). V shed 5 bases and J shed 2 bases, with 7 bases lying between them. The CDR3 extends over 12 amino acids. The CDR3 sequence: CASSPNTYEQYF. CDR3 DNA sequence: TGTGCCAGCAGCCCTAATACCTACGAGCAGTACTTC. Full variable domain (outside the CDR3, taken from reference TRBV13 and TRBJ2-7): AAGVIQSPRHLIKEKRETATLKCYPIPRHDTVYWYQQGPGQDPQFLISFYEKMQSDKGSIPDRFSAQQFSDYHSELNMSSLELGDSALYFCASSPNTYEQYFGPGTRLTVT.

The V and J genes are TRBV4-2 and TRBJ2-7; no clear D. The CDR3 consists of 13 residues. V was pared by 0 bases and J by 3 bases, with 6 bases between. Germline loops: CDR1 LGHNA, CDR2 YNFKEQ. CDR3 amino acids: CASSQDMDYEQYF. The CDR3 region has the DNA TGTGCCAGCAGCCAAGATATGGACTACGAGCAGTACTTC.

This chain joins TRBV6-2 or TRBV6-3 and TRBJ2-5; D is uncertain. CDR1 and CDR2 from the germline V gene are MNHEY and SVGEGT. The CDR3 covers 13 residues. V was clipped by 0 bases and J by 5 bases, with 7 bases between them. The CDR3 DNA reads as TGTGCCAGCAGTTACTCGGAGTGGGAGACCCAGTACTTC. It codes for CASSYSEWETQYF.

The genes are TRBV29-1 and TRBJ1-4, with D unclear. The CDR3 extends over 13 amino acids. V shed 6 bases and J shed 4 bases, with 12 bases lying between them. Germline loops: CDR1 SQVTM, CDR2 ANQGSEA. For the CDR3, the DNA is TGCAGCGTCGTGCCAGGAGATAATGAAAAACTGTTTTTT. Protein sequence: CSVVPGDNEKLFF.

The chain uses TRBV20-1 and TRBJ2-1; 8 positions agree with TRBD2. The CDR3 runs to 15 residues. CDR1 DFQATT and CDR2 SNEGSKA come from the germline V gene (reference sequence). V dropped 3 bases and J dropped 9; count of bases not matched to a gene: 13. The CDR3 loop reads CSAREPGLEGSEQFF. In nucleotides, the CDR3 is TGCAGTGCTAGGGAACCGGGACTAGAGGGGAGTGAGCAGTTCTTC.

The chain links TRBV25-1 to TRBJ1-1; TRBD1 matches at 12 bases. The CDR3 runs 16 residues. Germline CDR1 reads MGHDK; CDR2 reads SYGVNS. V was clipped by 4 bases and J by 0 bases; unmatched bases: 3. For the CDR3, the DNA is TGTGCCAGCAGTGGCCGGGACAGGGGGCTGAACACTGAAGCTTTCTTT. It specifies CASSGRDRGLNTEAFF.

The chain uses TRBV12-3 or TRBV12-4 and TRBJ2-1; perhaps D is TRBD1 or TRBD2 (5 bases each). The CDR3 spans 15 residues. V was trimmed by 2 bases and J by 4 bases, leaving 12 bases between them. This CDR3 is CASSLLGEGYNEQFF. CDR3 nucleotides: TGTGCCAGCAGTTTATTGGGAGAGGGGTACAATGAGCAGTTCTTC.

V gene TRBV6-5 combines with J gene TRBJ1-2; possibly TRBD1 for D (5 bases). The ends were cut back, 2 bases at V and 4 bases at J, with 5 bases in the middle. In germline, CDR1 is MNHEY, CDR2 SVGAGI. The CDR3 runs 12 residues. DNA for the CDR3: TGTGCCAGCAGTTACCAGGGCTATGGCTACACCTTC. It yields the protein CASSYQGYGYTF.